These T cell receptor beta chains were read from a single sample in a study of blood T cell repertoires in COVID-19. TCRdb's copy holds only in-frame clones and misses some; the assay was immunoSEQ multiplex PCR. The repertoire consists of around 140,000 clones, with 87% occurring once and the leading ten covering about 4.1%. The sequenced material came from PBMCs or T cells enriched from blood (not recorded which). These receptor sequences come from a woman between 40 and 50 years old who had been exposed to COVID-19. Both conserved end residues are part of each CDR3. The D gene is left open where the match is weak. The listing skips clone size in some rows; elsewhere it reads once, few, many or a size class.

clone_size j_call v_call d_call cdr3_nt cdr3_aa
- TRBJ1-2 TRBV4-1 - TGCGCCAGCAGCCAAGAATCGGACAGCCCCTCAGGAGGCTACACCTTC CASSQESDSPSGGYTF
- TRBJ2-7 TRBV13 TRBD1 TGTGCCAGCAGCTCTCAAGGGACAGGGGGCGTTTACGCGGACGAGCAGTACTTC CASSSQGTGGVYADEQYF
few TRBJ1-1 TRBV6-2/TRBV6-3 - TGTGCCAGCAGTTCTGGTAACTTGAACACTGAAGCTTTCTTT CASSSGNLNTEAFF
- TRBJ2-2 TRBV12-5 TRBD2 TGTGCTAGTGGTTTCGGAGGGAGGGGTGACGGGGAGCTGTTTTTT CASGFGGRGDGELFF
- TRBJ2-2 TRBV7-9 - TGTGCCAGCAGCTCCAGGGGGGAGCTGTTTTTT CASSSRGELFF
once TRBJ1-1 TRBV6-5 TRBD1 TGTGCCAGCAGGCAGGGGGCGAACACTGAAGCTTTCTTT CASRQGANTEAFF
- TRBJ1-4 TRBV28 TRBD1 TGTGCCAGCAGCGGGGACAGCTTCAATGAAAAACTGTTTTTT CASSGDSFNEKLFF
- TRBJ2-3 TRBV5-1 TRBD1 TGCGCCAGCAGCTCCGACAGGGCAAATACGCAGTATTTT CASSSDRANTQYF
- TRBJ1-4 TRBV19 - TGTGCCAGTAGCTGGCAGGCAAACCGTAATGAAAAACTGTTTTTT CASSWQANRNEKLFF
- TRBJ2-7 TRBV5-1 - TGCGCCAGCAGCTTGTTCAGGGACGAGCAGTACTTC CASSLFRDEQYF
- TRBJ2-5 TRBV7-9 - TGTGCCAGCAGCTTAAATGGACAGAGGGGGGAGACCCAGTACTTC CASSLNGQRGETQYF
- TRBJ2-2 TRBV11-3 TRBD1 TGTGCCAGCAGCCGCGACAGGGTGATCACCGGGGAGCTGTTTTTT CASSRDRVITGELFF
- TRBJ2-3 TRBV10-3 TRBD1 TGTGCCATCAGGGAGGACAGGGAGACAGATACGCAGTATTTT CAIREDRETDTQYF
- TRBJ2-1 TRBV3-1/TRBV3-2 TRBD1 TGTGCCAGCAGCCGGGGACAGGGATGGGATGAGCAGTTCTTC CASSRGQGWDEQFF
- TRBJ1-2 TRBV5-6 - TGTGCCAGCAGAAAAGCCGGGGGTGGCTACACCTTC CASRKAGGGYTF
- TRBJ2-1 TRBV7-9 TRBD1 TGTGCCAGCAGCGCGACAGGGGGAACATACAATGAGCAGTTCTTC CASSATGGTYNEQFF
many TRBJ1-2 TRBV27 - TGTGCCAGCAGTACCAATCCAGGGAATGGCTACACCTTC CASSTNPGNGYTF
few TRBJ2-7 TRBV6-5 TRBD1 TGTGCCAGCATTTCCGGGACAGCGCCCTACGAGCAGTACTTC CASISGTAPYEQYF
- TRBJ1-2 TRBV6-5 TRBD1 TGTGCCGCCCGACAGGGAGACTACACCTTC CAARQGDYTF
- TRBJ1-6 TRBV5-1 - TGCGCCAGCGGCCGGGAAGGGAATAGGAATTCACCCCTCCACTTT CASGREGNRNSPLHF
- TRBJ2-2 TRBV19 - TGTGCCAGTAGTATCTCCCCTGCAGCGGTGGGCACCGGGGAGCTGTTTTTT CASSISPAAVGTGELFF
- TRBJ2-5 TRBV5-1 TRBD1 TGCGCCAGCGGACAGGGGGCAAGGGAGACCCAGTACTTC CASGQGARETQYF